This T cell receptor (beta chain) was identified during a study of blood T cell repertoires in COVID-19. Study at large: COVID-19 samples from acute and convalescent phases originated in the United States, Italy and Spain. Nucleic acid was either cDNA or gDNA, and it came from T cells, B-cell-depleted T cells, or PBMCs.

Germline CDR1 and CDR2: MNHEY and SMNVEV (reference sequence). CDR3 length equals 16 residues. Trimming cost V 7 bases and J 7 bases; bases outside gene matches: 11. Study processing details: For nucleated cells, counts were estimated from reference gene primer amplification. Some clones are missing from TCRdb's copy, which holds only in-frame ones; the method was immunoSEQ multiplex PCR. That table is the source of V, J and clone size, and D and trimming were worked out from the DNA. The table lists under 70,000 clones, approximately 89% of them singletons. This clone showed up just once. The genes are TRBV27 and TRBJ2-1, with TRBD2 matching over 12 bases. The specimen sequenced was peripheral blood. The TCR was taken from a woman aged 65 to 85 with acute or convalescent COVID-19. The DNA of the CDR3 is TGTGCCAGCACCTCAGGAACTAGCGGGAGGTCTAATGAGCAGTTCTTC. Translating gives CASTSGTSGRSNEQFF.